This TCR beta chain was profiled in a study of draining lymph node invasion in breast cancer (TCRdb year 2020). Context from the whole study: Nodal metastasis was diagnosed by histology and cytokeratin immunohistochemistry, and confirmation was obtained by EpCAM/CD45 flow cytometry. In a separate targeted assay, sorted memory regulatory T cells and memory conventional CD4 T cells were compared across breast cancer tissues by bulk TCR-beta CDR3 sequencing. From every patient, the primary tumor plus matched non-invaded and tumor-invaded tumor-draining lymph nodes were collected, and both Treg and Tconv subsets were profiled. The separate targeted TCR sequencing covered lymph nodes from roughly five patients, with primary tumors sequenced for three of those patients.

Library preparation used bulk RNA-seq. Sequencer: Illumina HiSeq 2500. The paper's processing steps were these. CDR3 sequences in the separate targeted TCR-seq dataset were extracted from raw reads and quantified using MiXCR version 2.1.5 with default parameters. In the separate targeted TCR-seq dataset, TCR-beta clones were defined by the combination of V gene, J gene and CDR3 sequence. In the separate targeted TCR-seq dataset, clones with fewer than three counts were first removed, after which only the 90% most strongly expressed clones per sample were kept. The separate targeted TCR-seq dataset calculated Treg-Tconv overlap for each tissue as the number of shared clones divided by the total number of Treg clones, multiplied by 100. The raw public data were reprocessed by TCRdb itself: fastp quality trimming at Q25, MiXCR clonotype calling, in-frame beta chains only. Records with the same CDR3 protein are collapsed into one entry carrying the most frequent genes and DNA. The V and J calls here are based on TCRdb, not the publication. The sample includes several thousand distinct CDR3 sequences, with approximately 78% observed a single time. The leading ten clones occupy about 1.8% of the sample.

V is reduced by 3 bases and J by 9 bases, leaving a spacing of 18 bases between them. CDR1 and CDR2 are read off the germline V gene (reference sequence) as DFQATT and SNEGSKA. The CDR3 contains 15 residues, cysteine and phenylalanine counted. Only the CDR3 region is kept as DNA, spanning 45 bases read in frame from base 1. Details on this clonotype: This clone's antigen is unknown. Per-nucleotide qualities are absent, and no much larger clonotype sits a single base away.

CD4+ CD45RA- CD25- cells were sorted as memory conventional CD4 T cells. Whether a tumor-draining lymph node counted as invaded or non-invaded depended on the presence or absence of metastatic tumor cells. T cells were pre-enriched with a Miltenyi Pan T Cell isolation kit before staining and sorting. Immunohistochemistry for estrogen receptor, progesterone receptor, HER2 and Ki-67 was used to characterize the primary tumors. Fresh surgical tissue was processed within a few hours after surgery by being cut into small fragments. The tissue fragments were enzymatically digested with Liberase TL plus DNase for about 20 minutes and then passed through a 40-micrometer strainer. After DAPI live/dead staining, cells were sorted on a BD FACS Aria II, reaching about 98-99% purity. Sorted cells were lysed in TCL buffer, and RNA was purified with a Norgen Single Cell RNA purification kit including DNase treatment.

Broader findings and caveats from the paper: Across all tissues in the targeted TCR-seq data, Tregs appeared to be more clonally expanded than Tconvs, and both subsets showed lower diversity in tumor than in lymph nodes. In each tissue, about 13-22% of Treg TCRs were also present in Tconvs, a finding interpreted as suggesting peripheral induction of Tregs. Some of the top 100 tumor clones were detected in invaded and non-invaded nodes, suggesting recirculation between tumor and draining nodes. Whether Treg conversion occurred in a given organ or whether converted Tregs recirculated between nodes and tumor could not be resolved from the data. The tumor top-100 clone tracking analysis was possible in only a couple of patients. TCRs shared between the Treg and Tconv subsets were regarded as suggesting, but not proving, a common clonal origin.

The rearrangement combines TRBV20-1 with TRBJ1-6; possibly the D gene is TRBD1, per 5 matching bases. The sequence came from a female donor with luminal breast cancer. The sample taken for sequencing was sorted memory CD4+ effector T cells from a lymph node. The cell subset or site label, as the study defines it: CD45RA-negative sorted CD4+ T cells (memory Tconv or effector/memory Treg). The CDR3 protein sequence reads: CSARPSGTQTSPLHF. The DNA sequence reads TGCAGTGCTAGGCCTTCCGGGACGCAGACTTCACCCCTCCACTTT.